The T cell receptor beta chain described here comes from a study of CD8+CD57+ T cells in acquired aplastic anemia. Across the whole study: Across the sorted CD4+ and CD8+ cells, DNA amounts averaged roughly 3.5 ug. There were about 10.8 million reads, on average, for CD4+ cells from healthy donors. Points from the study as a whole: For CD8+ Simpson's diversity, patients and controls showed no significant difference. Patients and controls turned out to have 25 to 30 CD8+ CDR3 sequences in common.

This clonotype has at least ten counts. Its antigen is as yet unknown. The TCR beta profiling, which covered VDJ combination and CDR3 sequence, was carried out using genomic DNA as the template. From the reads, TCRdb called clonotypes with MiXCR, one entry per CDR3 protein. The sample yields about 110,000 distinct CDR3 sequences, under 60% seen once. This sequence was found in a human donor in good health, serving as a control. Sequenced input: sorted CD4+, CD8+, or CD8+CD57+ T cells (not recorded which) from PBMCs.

The CDR3 DNA reads TGTGCCAGCAGCAAAATACTGGGACGCTCCTACAATGAGCAGTTCTTC. Residues: CASSKILGRSYNEQFF. The J gene is TRBJ2-1, the V gene TRBV7-2; D assignment may be TRBD1 or TRBD2 (5 bases each). The CDR3 contains 16 residues. Trimming took 5 bases from V and 0 from J, leaving 14 bases between them. In germline, CDR1 is SGHTA, CDR2 FQGNSA.